The T cell receptor (beta chain) described here comes from a study of blood T cell repertoires in COVID-19. Germline V gives CDR1 GTSNPN, CDR2 SVGIG (reference sequence). The CDR3 loop spans 13 amino acids. V lost 4 bases to trimming and J lost 0 bases, with 9 bases between them. Those enrolled in Seattle joined during active infection and were followed longitudinally afterward. Generated by immunoSEQ multiplex PCR, the TCRdb table keeps only in-frame clones and is missing some. The table shows under 200,000 clones, with approximately 81% occurring only once. The chain joins TRBV30 to TRBJ1-1; possibly TRBD1 for D (5 bases). The material sequenced was peripheral blood. The TCR originated in a woman between 45 and 65 years old with COVID-19, enrolled during active disease. CDR3 in amino acids: CAWKRTLNTEAFF. The CDR3 nucleotides are TGTGCCTGGAAGAGGACACTGAACACTGAAGCTTTCTTT.